Listed below are T cell receptor beta chains from one sample, sequenced in a study of T cell changes during pregnancy in multiple sclerosis. Method: immunoSEQ multiplex PCR; TCRdb's copy keeps in-frame clones and lacks some. The sample includes around 40,000 clones, approximately 91% of them seen just once. The sequenced sample was CD4+ T cells from peripheral blood mononuclear cells, obtained before pregnancy. These receptors all stem from a female donor with multiple sclerosis, enrolled in a pregnancy study. Both conserved end residues are part of each CDR3. D genes are given only for firm matches. Not every row has a clone size; where given, it reads once, few, many or a size class.

DNA: TGTGCTAGTGGGGTTAGCGGGGGGATCCTAGAGCAGTACTTC
CDR3: CASGVSGGILEQYF
size: -
V: TRBV12-5
J: TRBJ2-7
D: TRBD2

DNA: TGTGCCAGCAGCGTAGGCGGACAGGCCTACGAGCAGTACTTC
CDR3: CASSVGGQAYEQYF
size: -
V: TRBV9
J: TRBJ2-7
D: TRBD1

DNA: TGTGCCAGCAGCCCGGACAGGGCCGAGCAGTTCTTC
CDR3: CASSPDRAEQFF
size: -
V: TRBV11-2
J: TRBJ2-1
D: TRBD1

DNA: TGTGCCAGCAGCCAAGTTGAAACAGGGTGGTCTGGCTACACCTTC
CDR3: CASSQVETGWSGYTF
size: -
V: TRBV14
J: TRBJ1-2
D: -

DNA: TGCGCCAGCAGCCCTCGACAGCGACCCACAGATACGCAGTATTTT
CDR3: CASSPRQRPTDTQYF
size: -
V: TRBV4-3
J: TRBJ2-3
D: -

DNA: TGTGCCAGCTCAGGTCTAGACAGCGGGGGGCAAGGACAGCCCCAGCATTTT
CDR3: CASSGLDSGGQGQPQHF
size: -
V: TRBV18
J: TRBJ1-5
D: -

DNA: TGTGCCAGTAGGGGCGGGGGGCATAGCTCCTACAATGAGCAGTTCTTC
CDR3: CASRGGGHSSYNEQFF
size: -
V: TRBV19
J: TRBJ2-1
D: TRBD2

DNA: TGTGCCAGCAGCTTATTGGGCCTCACAGATACGCAGTATTTT
CDR3: CASSLLGLTDTQYF
size: -
V: TRBV7-2
J: TRBJ2-3
D: -

DNA: TGTGCCAGCAGTCCGACAGGGGCTAGGGTGAACTATGGCTACACCTTC
CDR3: CASSPTGARVNYGYTF
size: -
V: TRBV7-9
J: TRBJ1-2
D: TRBD1

DNA: TGTGCTAGTAACGGACCTTCGTTCGGTTTTAATAGTCGGGACAGGACAGACGAAGCTTTCTTT
CDR3: CASNGPSFGFNSRDRTDEAFF
size: -
V: TRBV12-5
J: TRBJ1-1
D: TRBD1

DNA: TGTGCCAGCAGCTTAGCAGGGGGGGATGGTCCCGGATTGACTGAAGCTTTCTTT
CDR3: CASSLAGGDGPGLTEAFF
size: once
V: TRBV7-8
J: TRBJ1-1
D: -

DNA: TGTGCCACCAGCAGAGGCAGCAGGGAAGCTTTCTTT
CDR3: CATSRGSREAFF
size: -
V: TRBV15
J: TRBJ1-1
D: -

DNA: TGTGCCAGCAGTAAATGGGCAGGGTATAAACTGTTTTTT
CDR3: CASSKWAGYKLFF
size: -
V: TRBV21-1
J: TRBJ1-4
D: -

DNA: TGTGCCAGCAGTCTGAGCGGGAATAATGAAAAACTGTTTTTT
CDR3: CASSLSGNNEKLFF
size: -
V: TRBV27
J: TRBJ1-4
D: -

DNA: TGTGCCAGCAGCGTATATGGCGGGGGCCTAGACACAGATACGCAGTATTTT
CDR3: CASSVYGGGLDTDTQYF
size: -
V: TRBV9
J: TRBJ2-3
D: -

DNA: TGTGCCACCAGCAGGCGGGGACAGGAGGGCTACACCTTC
CDR3: CATSRRGQEGYTF
size: -
V: TRBV15
J: TRBJ1-2
D: TRBD1

DNA: TGTGCCAGCAGCCCCGACCCGGCCGGGGGGACCCAGTACTTC
CDR3: CASSPDPAGGTQYF
size: -
V: TRBV7-9
J: TRBJ2-5
D: -

DNA: TGTGCCAGCAGGCTGGACAGGGAGACTCAGCCCCAGCATTTT
CDR3: CASRLDRETQPQHF
size: -
V: TRBV27
J: TRBJ1-5
D: TRBD1

DNA: TGCGCCAGCAGCCAAGGGGGGGGGCGCACAGATACGCAGTATTTT
CDR3: CASSQGGGRTDTQYF
size: -
V: TRBV4-3
J: TRBJ2-3
D: -

DNA: TGTGCCTGGCGGAACGGGGGGAACACCGGGGAGCTGTTTTTT
CDR3: CAWRNGGNTGELFF
size: -
V: TRBV30
J: TRBJ2-2
D: -

DNA: TGTGCCAGCAGCTTGACACAGGGATCCGGGGAGCTGTTTTTT
CDR3: CASSLTQGSGELFF
size: -
V: TRBV7-9
J: TRBJ2-2
D: -

DNA: TGTGCCAGTAGTATAGGTGGGGGGAGCACAGATGCGCAGTATTTT
CDR3: CASSIGGGSTDAQYF
size: -
V: TRBV19
J: TRBJ2-3
D: -

DNA: TGTGCCAGCAGGCCACAGGGGTTGGGCACAGATACGCAGTATTTT
CDR3: CASRPQGLGTDTQYF
size: -
V: TRBV2
J: TRBJ2-3
D: TRBD1

DNA: TGCAGTGCTAGTCTCCAGGCTGAAGCTTTCTTT
CDR3: CSASLQAEAFF
size: -
V: TRBV20-1
J: TRBJ1-1
D: -

DNA: TGTGCCAGCAGGAGCCAGGGTTTAACGGACACCATATATTTT
CDR3: CASRSQGLTDTIYF
size: -
V: TRBV7-2
J: TRBJ1-3
D: -

DNA: TGCGCCAGCAGCCAACTCGCCGGCTACGAGCAGTACTTC
CDR3: CASSQLAGYEQYF
size: once
V: TRBV4-3
J: TRBJ2-7
D: -

DNA: TGTGCCAGCACCTACGGGGGGAACACTGAAGCTTTCTTT
CDR3: CASTYGGNTEAFF
size: -
V: TRBV6-5
J: TRBJ1-1
D: -

DNA: TGTGCCAGTAGTATAGTCCGCGGCAGGGTGGGGCTCACTGAAGCTTTCTTT
CDR3: CASSIVRGRVGLTEAFF
size: -
V: TRBV19
J: TRBJ1-1
D: -

DNA: TGTGCCAGCGGCTTTAATGTCGGAGTGGCTTTCTTT
CDR3: CASGFNVGVAFF
size: once
V: TRBV2
J: TRBJ1-1
D: -

DNA: TGTGCCAGCAGCCGTCCGACGGGACAGGGGGCCGGGGAGCTGTTTTTT
CDR3: CASSRPTGQGAGELFF
size: -
V: TRBV27
J: TRBJ2-2
D: TRBD1

DNA: TGTGCCAAACAGGGAGGGAACACCATATATTTT
CDR3: CAKQGGNTIYF
size: -
V: TRBV2
J: TRBJ1-3
D: -

DNA: TGTGCCAGCAGGTCCCGGGACAGGGGGCCCCACGAGCAGTACTTC
CDR3: CASRSRDRGPHEQYF
size: -
V: TRBV7-9
J: TRBJ2-7
D: TRBD1

DNA: TGTGCCAGCAGCCGGAGCCCGACCTGGGACAGAGTAGCCAAAAACATTCAGTACTTC
CDR3: CASSRSPTWDRVAKNIQYF
size: -
V: TRBV7-2
J: TRBJ2-4
D: TRBD1

DNA: TGTGCCAGTAGTATAGGTGGACAGTTTGAAGCTTTCTTT
CDR3: CASSIGGQFEAFF
size: -
V: TRBV19
J: TRBJ1-1
D: -

DNA: TGTGCCAGCAGCTTACAGGGCATCACAGATACGCAGTATTTT
CDR3: CASSLQGITDTQYF
size: -
V: TRBV7-6
J: TRBJ2-3
D: -

DNA: TGTGCCAGTAACCCCGGGGTGTTGTTCAATCAGCCCCAGCATTTT
CDR3: CASNPGVLFNQPQHF
size: -
V: TRBV19
J: TRBJ1-5
D: -

DNA: TGTGCCAGCAGCGCTCAGGGTTGGTCGGGCGGGGGGGCCCCGGAGACCCAGTACTTC
CDR3: CASSAQGWSGGGAPETQYF
size: medium-sized
V: TRBV4-2
J: TRBJ2-5
D: TRBD2

DNA: TGTGCCAGCAGCATCAACAGGGGCGGGAACATTCAGTACTTC
CDR3: CASSINRGGNIQYF
size: -
V: TRBV7-2
J: TRBJ2-4
D: TRBD1

DNA: TGTGCCAGCAGCTTAGGAACCGGGACATTAGGGAACACCATATATTTT
CDR3: CASSLGTGTLGNTIYF
size: few
V: TRBV7-6
J: TRBJ1-3
D: -

DNA: TGTGCCAGCAGCCCCCCGGGACAGACTAATGAAAAACTGTTTTTT
CDR3: CASSPPGQTNEKLFF
size: -
V: TRBV5-5
J: TRBJ1-4
D: TRBD1

DNA: TGTGCCAGCAGCCCCGCACAGATACTCTCCTACGAGCAGTACTTC
CDR3: CASSPAQILSYEQYF
size: -
V: TRBV7-2
J: TRBJ2-7
D: -

DNA: TGTGCCAGCACCCCCCGCTCCTATAATTCACCCCTCCACTTT
CDR3: CASTPRSYNSPLHF
size: -
V: TRBV6-5
J: TRBJ1-6
D: -

DNA: TGCGCCAGCAGCCAAGTTAGCCACTATACGGACGAGCAGTACTTC
CDR3: CASSQVSHYTDEQYF
size: -
V: TRBV4-1
J: TRBJ2-7
D: -

DNA: TGTGCCAGTAGTCTTCCAGGGGGAGCTGGGGCCAACGTCCTGACTTTC
CDR3: CASSLPGGAGANVLTF
size: -
V: TRBV19
J: TRBJ2-6
D: TRBD1

DNA: TGTGCCTGGAGGGTGGGCGGCTACACCTTC
CDR3: CAWRVGGYTF
size: -
V: TRBV30
J: TRBJ1-2
D: -

DNA: TGTGCCAGCAGCCAAGATTCAGTGGAGTCATATACGCAGTATTTT
CDR3: CASSQDSVESYTQYF
size: -
V: TRBV4-2
J: TRBJ2-3
D: -

DNA: TGTGCCAGCAGTTACAACAGGGCGGGTACAGATACGCAGTATTTT
CDR3: CASSYNRAGTDTQYF
size: -
V: TRBV6-5
J: TRBJ2-3
D: -